This T cell receptor beta chain was profiled in a study of T cell responses to AZD1222 COVID-19 vaccine. On the study more broadly: Second-dose groups at about 4 or about 12 weeks were pooled.

Study outcomes and limitations: It was only a handful of AZD1222 recipients who were seropositive at baseline. Once two AZD1222 doses were given, Spike-specific TCR breadth and depth went up. Most donors were white British, females outnumbered males, and clonal diversity was possibly underestimated.

Details on this clone: As yet, its antigen is unknown.

CDR3 length equals 16 residues. Sequencing used immunoSEQ multiplex PCR; TCRdb keeps in-frame clones, though not all of them. Of 95,000 to 150,000 clones in the sample, around 92% were seen once. Sequenced material: peripheral blood, taken on day 0 of AZD1222 vaccination. The genes are TRBV21-1 and TRBJ1-4; the D call in the table, TRBD1, was not verified against the DNA. TRBV21-1 is designated a pseudogene. This clonotype was obtained from an adult in good health. The CDR3, as DNA: TGTGCCAGCAGCAACCCGACAGGGGAAGGTGAAGAAAAACTGTTTTTT. It yields the protein CASSNPTGEGEEKLFF.